Sequencing of this T cell receptor (beta chain) was carried out in a study of T cell changes during pregnancy in multiple sclerosis. Sequenced by immunoSEQ multiplex PCR; TCRdb stores in-frame clones only, minus some. The profile shows around 100,000 clones, about 94% of them singletons. Trimming took 8 bases from V and 0 from J; bases not matched to a gene: 11. The CDR3 length is 16 residues. Germline CDR1 is GTSNPN and CDR2 is SVGIG (reference sequence). Sequencing was performed on peripheral blood, taken in the third trimester of pregnancy. The V gene is TRBV30, the J gene TRBJ2-4, with TRBD1 matching over 9 bases. This TCR was recovered from a female donor with multiple sclerosis, enrolled in a pregnancy study. Here the CDR3 reads CAGNRPGQGAKNIQYF. Written as DNA, the CDR3 is TGTGCCGGTAACCGGCCGGGACAGGGAGCCAAAAACATTCAGTACTTC.